A selection of T cell receptor beta chains follows, all from one sample in a study of technical replicates of blood from a few donors. Sequenced by immunoSEQ multiplex PCR; TCRdb stores in-frame clones only, minus some. Of approximately 49,000 clones in the sample, 80% to 95% were seen once. Sequenced material: PBMCs. All receptors come from a human donor in good health. Some clones in this sample may be carry-over from other donors' samples. The CDR3 runs from the conserved cysteine through the conserved F or W. D genes are given only for firm matches. Rows may omit the clone size; those that give it use once, few, many or a size class.

v_gene	d_gene	abundance	j_gene	CDR3nt	CDR3aa
TRBV10-3	.	.	TRBJ1-4	TGTGCCATCAGTGAGCAGCGGAGCGGTAGTGAAAAACTGTTTTTT	CAISEQRSGSEKLFF
TRBV19	.	.	TRBJ1-2	TGTGCCAGTAGTATCCGGGACATCCAAACGAGAGGCTACACCTTC	CASSIRDIQTRGYTF
TRBV7-2	.	.	TRBJ2-7	TGTGCCAGCAGCTTAGAGGCAGGGGACTACGAGCAGTACTTC	CASSLEAGDYEQYF
TRBV19	.	.	TRBJ2-7	TGTGCCAGTAGTATCGGTTTAGGGGTATACGAGCAGTACTTC	CASSIGLGVYEQYF
TRBV4-3	.	.	TRBJ1-1	TGCGCCAGCAGCCAAGCGGGGGGGCACGGGAACACTGAAGCTTTCTTT	CASSQAGGHGNTEAFF
TRBV5-6	TRBD1	once	TRBJ1-2	TGTGCCAGCAGCAATCCACAGGGGGCCCGGGGCTACACCTTC	CASSNPQGARGYTF
TRBV4-3	.	.	TRBJ1-3	TGCGCCAGCAGCCAAGATAGGGGAGGGGTCGGAAACACCATATATTTT	CASSQDRGGVGNTIYF
TRBV30	TRBD2	.	TRBJ2-5	TGTGCCTGGAGGGGAGGGACTAGCGGGAGAGGCATCCAAGAGACCCAGTACTTC	CAWRGGTSGRGIQETQYF
TRBV7-9	TRBD2	.	TRBJ2-7	TGTGCCAGCAGCAGGACTAGCGGGCCCTACGAGCAGTACTTC	CASSRTSGPYEQYF
TRBV5-1	.	once	TRBJ1-2	TGCGCCAGCAGCCTGTTGGGAGGAACCGGCTATGGCTACACCTTC	CASSLLGGTGYGYTF
TRBV2	.	.	TRBJ1-1	TGTGCCAGCAGGCTTGAAGGGGGTGCTTCGGTAGGCACTGAAGCTTTCTTT	CASRLEGGASVGTEAFF
TRBV5-6	TRBD2	.	TRBJ2-1	TGTGCCAGCAGCCTTCCGGGACTAGCGGCTTACAATGAGCAGTTCTTC	CASSLPGLAAYNEQFF
TRBV15	.	.	TRBJ2-7	TGTGCCACCAGCAGAGGGGTGAACGGGTACGAGCAGTACTTC	CATSRGVNGYEQYF
TRBV18	.	.	TRBJ2-5	TGTGCCAGCTCACCGGCTGGATGGGCAGCTGATTCTGAGACCCAGTACTTC	CASSPAGWAADSETQYF
TRBV9	.	.	TRBJ1-4	TGTGCCAGCAGCGTTACAGCAACTAATGAAAAACTGTTTTTT	CASSVTATNEKLFF
TRBV11-3	.	.	TRBJ2-7	TGTGCCAGCAGCCCAGCAAGGGCAGGGGAATACGAGCAGTACTTC	CASSPARAGEYEQYF
TRBV12-5	TRBD2	.	TRBJ2-1	TGTGCTAGTGGTTTTGGTCTAGCGGGCGACAATGAGCAGTTCTTC	CASGFGLAGDNEQFF
TRBV11-2	.	.	TRBJ1-1	TGTGCCAGCAGCTCAATGCAGGGGAACAATGCTTTCTTT	CASSSMQGNNAFF
TRBV5-1	TRBD1	.	TRBJ1-6	TGCGCCAGCAGCTTGGCCGGGGACAGGAATTCACCCCTCCACTTT	CASSLAGDRNSPLHF
TRBV7-9	TRBD1	.	TRBJ2-5	TGTGCCAGCAGCACAGCATACAGGGGGCGCGGAGAGACCCAGTACTTC	CASSTAYRGRGETQYF
TRBV25-1	TRBD1	.	TRBJ2-2	TGTGCCAGCAGTGCCCGGGACAGGGGGACCGGGGAGCTGTTTTTT	CASSARDRGTGELFF
TRBV7-9	TRBD1	.	TRBJ1-1	TGTGCCAGCAGCTCCGGGACAGGGGTTACCACTGAAGCTTTCTTT	CASSSGTGVTTEAFF
TRBV13	.	.	TRBJ2-4	TGTGCCAGCAGCCCTCGACTAGCCAAAAACATTCAGTACTTC	CASSPRLAKNIQYF
TRBV19	TRBD1	.	TRBJ2-7	TGTGCCAGTAGTACTCGGGACAGCCCCTACGAGCAGTACTTC	CASSTRDSPYEQYF
TRBV4-2	TRBD2	.	TRBJ2-7	TGTGCCAGCAGCCCATATGTGTCTAGCGGGCTACGTGCCTACGAGCAGTACTTC	CASSPYVSSGLRAYEQYF
TRBV7-9	TRBD1	.	TRBJ2-6	TGTGCCAGCAGCCCTCTTGGACAGGTCTTTTCTGGGGCCAACGTCCTGACTTTC	CASSPLGQVFSGANVLTF
TRBV2	TRBD1	.	TRBJ2-5	TGTGCCAGCAGCAAGAGACAGGGTTGGGAGACCCAGTACTTC	CASSKRQGWETQYF
TRBV6-4	.	few	TRBJ2-2	TGTGCCAGCAGTGACTATATCACCGGGGAGCTGTTTTTT	CASSDYITGELFF
TRBV12-5	.	few	TRBJ2-3	TGTGCTAGTGGTTTGTCGACCGGGACACCAGGCACAGATACGCAGTATTTT	CASGLSTGTPGTDTQYF
TRBV5-1	TRBD1	.	TRBJ1-3	TGCGCCAGCAGCTTGACAGGGGAGGTTGCAGGAAACACCATATATTTT	CASSLTGEVAGNTIYF
TRBV29-1	.	.	TRBJ2-1	TGCAGCGTTGAAGGAATTGGGGCGGGACTGTCAAATGAGCAGTTCTTC	CSVEGIGAGLSNEQFF
TRBV30	.	.	TRBJ2-7	TGTGCCTGGAGTATAGCGGAAGCCTACGAGCAGTACTTC	CAWSIAEAYEQYF
TRBV4-1	.	.	TRBJ2-7	TGCGCCAGCAGCCAAGCAGGACAGTCGTCCTACGAGCAGTACTTC	CASSQAGQSSYEQYF
TRBV27	TRBD1	.	TRBJ1-5	TGTGCCAGCAGTGCCACCGGGACAGGGAATCCCGGCAATCAGCCCCAGCATTTT	CASSATGTGNPGNQPQHF
TRBV11-3	.	once	TRBJ2-7	TGTGCCAGCAGCTTAGGAGCGTACAACGAGCAGTACTTC	CASSLGAYNEQYF
TRBV2	.	.	TRBJ1-5	TGTGCCAGCAGTGGCGGTCAGCCCCAGCATTTT	CASSGGQPQHF
TRBV18	TRBD1	.	TRBJ1-3	TGTGCCAGCTCCCCTGGACAGGGGTCCACCATATATTTT	CASSPGQGSTIYF
TRBV7-2	TRBD1	.	TRBJ2-2	TGTGCCAGCAGCTACCGGGACAGGTCAACCGGGGAGCTGTTTTTT	CASSYRDRSTGELFF
TRBV30	TRBD2	.	TRBJ2-5	TGTGCCTGGGTAGGGGCGGGAGAAGAGACCCAGTACTTC	CAWVGAGEETQYF
TRBV10-1	.	.	TRBJ2-1	TGCGCCAGCAGCCTTAGCGAGACTTACAATGAGCAGTTCTTC	CASSLSETYNEQFF
TRBV6-5	.	once	TRBJ1-1	TGTGCCAGCAGTTACGGTACCGGGACACCGAACACTGAAGCTTTCTTT	CASSYGTGTPNTEAFF
TRBV15	TRBD1	.	TRBJ1-5	TGTGCCACCAGCAGAGAGACAGGGCGCAAAGGGCCCCAGCATTTT	CATSRETGRKGPQHF
TRBV6-1	.	.	TRBJ2-1	TGTGCCAGCAGGGGGGCCAGGGTCCCCGACAATGAGCAGTTCTTC	CASRGARVPDNEQFF
TRBV13	.	.	TRBJ1-6	TGTGCCAGCAGCTTAGGAGGGGTCGGGTCACCCCTCCACTTT	CASSLGGVGSPLHF
TRBV6-5	TRBD1	once	TRBJ1-5	TGTGCCAGCAGCTTACAGGGGGGGGGAGGACAGCCCCAGCATTTT	CASSLQGGGGQPQHF